The entry below describes one T cell receptor (beta chain). The antigen remains undetermined. For CDR3 and TCR beta VDJ profiling, genomic DNA was the template used. TCRdb processed the reads anew with MiXCR; each CDR3 protein has one entry. Here the sample spans approximately 120,000 distinct CDR3 sequences, nearly 40% being singletons. The data derive from a study of CD8+CD57+ T cells in acquired aplastic anemia. Study overall: Average DNA yield from sorted CD4+ and CD8+ cells was 3.2 ug. General observations from the study: About 30 CD8+ CDR3 sequences occurred in both the patients and the controls.

In patients chosen for sequencing, flow cytometry had shown CD8+CD57+ cell expansion. The patients, all of them, had severe acquired aplastic anemia. No patient had been given any therapy when blood was sampled. Germline V gene lookup returns CDR1 DFQATT and CDR2 SNEGSKA (reference sequence). The CDR3 sequence is 13 residues long. J gave up 7 bases and V 7 bases, and 8 bases lay outside the gene matches. The chain uses TRBV20-1 and TRBJ1-5, with TRBD1 identical over 9 bases. Sequencing input: sorted CD4+, CD8+, or CD8+CD57+ T cells (not recorded which) from PBMCs. The TCR was taken from a human donor with aplastic anemia. The chain's CDR3 is CSVPGQGTQPQHF. The CDR3, as DNA: TGCAGTGTACCAGGACAGGGGACGCAGCCCCAGCATTTT.